This TCR beta chain was captured in a study of T-cell memory formation after mild COVID-19 (dated by TCRdb to about 2021). In terms of the full investigation: TCR sequence clusters from the two donors were found to be largely donor specific. The cohort was made up of two young adult volunteers, one female and one male, who were previously healthy. Longitudinal TCRalpha and TCRbeta repertoire sequencing tracked T-cell clones expanding and contracting after mild COVID-19 in two donors.

Here is what the overall study found, with its caveats: SARS-CoV-2 specificity was not confirmed for the second-wave clones peaking on day 37. Contracting CD4+ clones were found mainly in CM and EM memory subsets, while CD8+ clones were enriched in EMRA. Some responding clones were detected in pre-infection memory, suggesting pre-existing cross-reactive memory T cells joined the SARS-CoV-2 response. Clones contracting from day 15 to 85 had balanced CD4/CD8 phenotypes, while a second wave expanding from day 15 to 37 was biased towards CD4+. Only a couple of mild cases were covered in the study, and larger cohorts including severe cases with pre-infection samples were considered necessary.

This clonotype showed up just a few times. It lacks a known antigen. No per-base quality is available; no much larger clone lies one base away. Ficoll-Paque density gradient centrifugation was the method used to isolate PBMCs. The reads were generated on an Illumina NovaSeq 6000. TCRalpha and TCRbeta cDNA libraries were constructed by 5'RACE with constant-segment primers, with sample barcodes and unique molecular identifiers being introduced. RNA was extracted from every sample with Trizol reagent. Libraries were amplified in two PCR steps, with a second sample barcode and Illumina TruSeq adapters added in the second step. Sequencing of the libraries was done on an Illumina NovaSeq, producing 2 x 150 bp paired-end reads. On the study's bioinformatics: Reads were demultiplexed and collapsed into UMI-guided consensus sequences with migec v1.2.7. Using mixcr v2.1.11, UMI consensuses were aligned to TRA and TRB V and J templates and then assembled into clonotypes. A clonotype was counted as expanded or contracted only when both edgeR and NoisET called the clonotype significant, with the noise models trained on biological replicates. For edgeR calls, the thresholds were a false discovery rate-adjusted p below 0.01 and a log2 fold-change of 1. As an exploratory analysis of dynamics, max-normalized trajectories of the 1000 most abundant clonotypes were examined with PCA combined with hierarchical clustering. Separately sequenced CD4+ and CD8+ repertoires were used to assign the CD4 or CD8 phenotype of responding clones. TCRdb passed the public sequencing reads through fastp at Q25 and MiXCR, retaining productive beta sequences. Rows are combined by CDR3 protein, so each entry shows the most common genes and DNA. The V and J calls and clone size are TCRdb's, not the authors'. Recorded for this sample are 350,000 to 450,000 distinct CDR3 sequences; over 25% of them occurred a single time. The ten largest make up 13% of the sample.

Via the germline V gene, CDR1 is SGHTA and CDR2 FQGTGA. CDR3 length: 17 amino acids, cysteine to phenylalanine. The CDR3 DNA has 51 bases and is translated from base 1. V loses 1 base of germline sequence and J loses 0 bases, and the interval between the two ends is 12 bases. Sequencing was carried out using PBMCs or a T cell subset sorted from them (not recorded which). This TCR came from an adult woman who had mild COVID-19 (a few samples of this study predate the infection). The sample titles of this study are shuffled in the database, so cell type and time point are left out; the donor was told from shared clones. The chain employs TRBV7-3 and TRBJ2-2; the D region possibly corresponds to TRBD1 (6 bases align). The CDR3 loop reads CASSLSTGHPNTGELFF. The DNA sequence follows: TGTGCCAGCAGCTTAAGCACAGGGCACCCGAACACCGGGGAGCTGTTTTTT.